The rows below give T cell receptor beta chains drawn from one sample of a study of control samples from healthy donors and cancer patients. Sequencing used immunoSEQ multiplex PCR; TCRdb keeps in-frame clones, though not all of them. The table lists roughly 200,000 clones. The sample comprised blood. The origin of the receptors is a woman aged 25 to 45 in good health. Each CDR3 is given with its conserved first and last residue. The order of the fields is CDR3 length, D gene, J gene, V gene, CDR3 protein. The D gene is left open where the match is weak.

12	TRBD1	TRBJ2-5	TRBV5-4	CASSPDRETQYF
15	.	TRBJ2-7	TRBV9	CASSVGGTLSYEQYF
15	.	TRBJ1-1	TRBV6-5	CASSSRGAGNTEAFF
14	.	TRBJ1-5	TRBV5-5	CASSFFTRDQPQHF
15	TRBD2	TRBJ2-4	TRBV9	CASSASRGGLNIQYF
14	.	TRBJ1-6	TRBV7-9	CASSETGANSPLHF
14	.	TRBJ1-1	TRBV5-4	CASRRMGGDTEAFF
15	.	TRBJ2-5	TRBV5-1	CASSTGGVVQETQYF
17	TRBD1	TRBJ1-5	TRBV6-1	CASSEPDRGLSGQPQHF
12	.	TRBJ1-1	TRBV2	CASCWVNTEAFF
16	.	TRBJ2-3	TRBV19	CASSIGGTSRPLTQYF
12	.	TRBJ2-1	TRBV27	CASRDTSNEQFF
11	.	TRBJ1-1	TRBV27	CASSRGSSAFF
18	.	TRBJ2-7	TRBV5-1	CASSLFPPTNPSSYEQYF
12	.	TRBJ2-7	TRBV12-3/TRBV12-4	CASSPNFYEQYF
12	.	TRBJ1-2	TRBV11-3	CASRSGVDGYTF
14	.	TRBJ1-6	TRBV20-1	CSASVWAADSPLHF